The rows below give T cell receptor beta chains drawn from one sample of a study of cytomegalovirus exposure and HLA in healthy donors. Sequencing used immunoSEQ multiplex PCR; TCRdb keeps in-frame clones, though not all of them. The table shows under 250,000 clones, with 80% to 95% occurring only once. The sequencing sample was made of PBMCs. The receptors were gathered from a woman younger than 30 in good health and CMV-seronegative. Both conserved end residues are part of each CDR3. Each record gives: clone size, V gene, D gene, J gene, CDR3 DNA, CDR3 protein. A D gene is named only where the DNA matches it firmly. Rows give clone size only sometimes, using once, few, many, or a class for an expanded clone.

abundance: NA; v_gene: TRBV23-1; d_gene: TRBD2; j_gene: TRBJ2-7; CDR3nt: TGCGCCAGCAGTCACCCCGGGACTAACGACTACGAGCAGTACTTC; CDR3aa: CASSHPGTNDYEQYF
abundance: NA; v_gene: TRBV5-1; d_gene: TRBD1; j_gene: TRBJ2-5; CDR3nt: TGCGCCAGCAGCCCTCGGGACAGTGGTAAAGAGACCCAGTACTTC; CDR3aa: CASSPRDSGKETQYF
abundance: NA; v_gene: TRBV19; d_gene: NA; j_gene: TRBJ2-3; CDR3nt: TGTGCGGTATTACACCCTAGCACAGATACGCAGTATTTT; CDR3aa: CAVLHPSTDTQYF
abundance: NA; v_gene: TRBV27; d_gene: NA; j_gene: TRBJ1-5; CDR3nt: TGTGCCAGCAGAGGGACACCCCTCCAGACCCAGCATTTT; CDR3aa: CASRGTPLQTQHF
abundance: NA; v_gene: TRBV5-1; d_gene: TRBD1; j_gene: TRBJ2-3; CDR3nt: TGCGCCAGCAGCCTATTACAGGGGGGTAGCACAGATACGCAGTATTTT; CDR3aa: CASSLLQGGSTDTQYF
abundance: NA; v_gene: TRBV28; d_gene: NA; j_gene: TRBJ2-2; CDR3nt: TGTGCCAGCAGTTCCTCGCGGGGATGGTCCGGGGAGCTGTTTTTT; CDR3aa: CASSSSRGWSGELFF
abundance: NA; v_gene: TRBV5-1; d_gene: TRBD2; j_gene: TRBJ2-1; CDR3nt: TGCGCCAGCAGCTTGGTAATAGCGGGTTACAATGAGCAGTTCTTC; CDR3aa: CASSLVIAGYNEQFF
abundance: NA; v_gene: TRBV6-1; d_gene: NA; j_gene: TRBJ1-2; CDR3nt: TGTGCCAGCAGTTACCCCCCGGGACATTGGTTC; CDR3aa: CASSYPPGHWF
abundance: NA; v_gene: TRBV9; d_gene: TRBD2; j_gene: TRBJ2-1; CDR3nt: TGTGCCAGCAGCCCTCTAGCGGGAGGGTCCTACAATGAGCAGTTCTTC; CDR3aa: CASSPLAGGSYNEQFF
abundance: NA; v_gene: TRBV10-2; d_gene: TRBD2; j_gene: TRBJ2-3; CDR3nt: TGCGCCAGCAGGACTAGCGGGAGGGTATTCACAGATACGCAGTATTTT; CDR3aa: CASRTSGRVFTDTQYF
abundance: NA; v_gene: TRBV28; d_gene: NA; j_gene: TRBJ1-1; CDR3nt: TGTGCCAGCAGTTCTCCGTTAAGCCCCCGATTGGGAGCGAACACTGAAGCTTTCTTT; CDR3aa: CASSSPLSPRLGANTEAFF
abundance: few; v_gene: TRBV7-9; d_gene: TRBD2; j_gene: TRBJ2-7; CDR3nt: TGTGCCAGCAGGTACGGACTAGCGGGAGACAGCTACGAGCAGTACTTC; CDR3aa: CASRYGLAGDSYEQYF
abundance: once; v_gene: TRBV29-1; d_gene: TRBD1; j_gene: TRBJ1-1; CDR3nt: TGCAGCGTGACAGGGGGCGAAACTGAAGCTTTCTTT; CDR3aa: CSVTGGETEAFF
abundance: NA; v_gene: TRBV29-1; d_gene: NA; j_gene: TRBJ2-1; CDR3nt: TGCAGCGTCGGACATAATTACAATGAGCAGTTCTTC; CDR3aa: CSVGHNYNEQFF
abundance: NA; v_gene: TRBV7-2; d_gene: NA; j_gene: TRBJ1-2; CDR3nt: TGTGCCAGCAGCTCCGGACAGCTCTATGGCTACACCTTC; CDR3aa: CASSSGQLYGYTF
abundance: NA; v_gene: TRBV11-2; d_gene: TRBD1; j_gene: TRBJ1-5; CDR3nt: TGTGCCAGCAGCTCAGGACAGGGATTGAGCAATCAGCCCCAGCATTTT; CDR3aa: CASSSGQGLSNQPQHF
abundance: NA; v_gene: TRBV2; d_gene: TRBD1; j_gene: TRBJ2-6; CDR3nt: TGTGCCAGCAGCATTATCTCGACAGGGATGCCTGGGGCCAACGTCCTGACTTTC; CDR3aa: CASSIISTGMPGANVLTF
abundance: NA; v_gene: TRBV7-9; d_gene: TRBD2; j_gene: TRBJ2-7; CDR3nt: TGTGCCAGCAGCCCTAGCGGGAGAGGCGACGAGCAGTACTTC; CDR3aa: CASSPSGRGDEQYF
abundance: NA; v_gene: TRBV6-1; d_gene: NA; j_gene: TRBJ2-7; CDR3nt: TGTGCCAGCAGTCCAACGAGAACCTACGAGCAGTACTTC; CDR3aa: CASSPTRTYEQYF
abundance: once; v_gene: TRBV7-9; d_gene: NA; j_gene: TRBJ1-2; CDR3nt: TGTGCCAGCAGCTTGACAACAGGGCCGGCTAACTATGGCTACACCTTC; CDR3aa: CASSLTTGPANYGYTF
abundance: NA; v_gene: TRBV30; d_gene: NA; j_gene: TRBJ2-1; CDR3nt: TGTGCCTGGAGTGTAGGCGGAGGGGTGTGGGACAATGAGCAGTTCTTC; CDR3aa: CAWSVGGGVWDNEQFF
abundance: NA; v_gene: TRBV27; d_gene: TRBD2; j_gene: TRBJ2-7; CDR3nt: TGTGCCAGCAGTTCGGGACTAGCGATCCACGAGCAGTACTTC; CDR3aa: CASSSGLAIHEQYF
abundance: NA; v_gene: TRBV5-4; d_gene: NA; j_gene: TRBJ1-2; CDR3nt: TGTGCCAGCAGCTCGACAGATAACTATGGCTACACCTTC; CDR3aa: CASSSTDNYGYTF
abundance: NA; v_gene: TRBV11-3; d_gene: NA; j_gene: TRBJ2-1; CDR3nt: TGTGCCAGCAGCCCAGGCCCGAGGGATGAGCAGTTCTTC; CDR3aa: CASSPGPRDEQFF
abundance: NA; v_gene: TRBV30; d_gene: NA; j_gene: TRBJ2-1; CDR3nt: TGTGCCTTCCAGGCGAGGGGGGGGCACTCCTACAATGAGCAGTTCTTC; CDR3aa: CAFQARGGHSYNEQFF
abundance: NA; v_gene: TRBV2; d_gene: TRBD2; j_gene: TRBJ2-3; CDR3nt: TGTGCCAGCAGTGAAGCGGGTAGCGGGAGAACAGATACGCAGTATTTT; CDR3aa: CASSEAGSGRTDTQYF
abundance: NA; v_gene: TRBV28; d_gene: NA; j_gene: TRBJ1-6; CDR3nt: TGTGCCAGCAGTCCGAGAGGACTTTCACCCCTCCACTTT; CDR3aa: CASSPRGLSPLHF
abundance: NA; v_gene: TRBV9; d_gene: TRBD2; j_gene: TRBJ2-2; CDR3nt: TGTGCCAGCAGCACTAGCGGGAGGCCGGACACCGGGGAGCTGTTTTTT; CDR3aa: CASSTSGRPDTGELFF
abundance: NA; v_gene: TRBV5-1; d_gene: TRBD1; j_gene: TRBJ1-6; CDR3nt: TGCGCCAGCAGCTCGGACAGGGGGAAAGTTTCACCCCTCCACTTT; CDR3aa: CASSSDRGKVSPLHF
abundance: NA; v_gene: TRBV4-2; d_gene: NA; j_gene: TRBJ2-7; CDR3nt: TGTGCCGGCAGCCACGAAAGGGGCTTCTTCGAGCAGTACTTC; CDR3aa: CAGSHERGFFEQYF
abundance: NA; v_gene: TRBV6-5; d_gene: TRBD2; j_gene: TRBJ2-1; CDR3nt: TGTGCCAGCAGTTACACAAGCGGGAGTGGCCCTGAGCAGTTCTTC; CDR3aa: CASSYTSGSGPEQFF
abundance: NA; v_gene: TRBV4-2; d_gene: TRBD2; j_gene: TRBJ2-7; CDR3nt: TGTGCCAGCAGCCCGGGACTAGCGGAAAACCTTTACGAGCAGTACTTC; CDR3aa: CASSPGLAENLYEQYF
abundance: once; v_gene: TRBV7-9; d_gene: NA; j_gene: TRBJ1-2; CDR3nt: TGTGCCAGCAGCTTAGAGGCCAGGGGTAACTATGGCTACACCTTC; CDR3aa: CASSLEARGNYGYTF
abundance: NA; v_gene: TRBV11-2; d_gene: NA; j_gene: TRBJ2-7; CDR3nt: TGTGCCAGCAGCTTAGACCGGGGGAAAGAGTTCGAGCAGTACTTC; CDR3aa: CASSLDRGKEFEQYF
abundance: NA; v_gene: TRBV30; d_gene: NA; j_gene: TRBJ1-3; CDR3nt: TGTGCCTACAGTCGTGCTGGAAACACCATATATTTT; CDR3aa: CAYSRAGNTIYF
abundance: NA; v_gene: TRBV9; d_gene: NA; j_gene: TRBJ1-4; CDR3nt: TGTGCCAGCAGCGTAGCTTCCGGTCGGGGTAATGAAAAACTGTTTTTT; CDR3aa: CASSVASGRGNEKLFF
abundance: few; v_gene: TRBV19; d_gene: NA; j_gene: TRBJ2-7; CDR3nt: TGTGCCAGTAGTCCGGTCTCAGGGATCCGCTCCTACGAGCAGTACTTC; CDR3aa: CASSPVSGIRSYEQYF
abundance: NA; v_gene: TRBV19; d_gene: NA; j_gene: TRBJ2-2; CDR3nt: TGTGCCAGTAGTATAGGCCCCCGCCAGGGGGAGCTGTTTTTT; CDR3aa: CASSIGPRQGELFF
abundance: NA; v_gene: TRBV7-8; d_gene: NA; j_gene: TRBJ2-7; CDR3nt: TGTGCCAGCAGCTATCCTAGGGGCCCGGGCACCAACGAGCAGTACTTC; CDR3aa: CASSYPRGPGTNEQYF
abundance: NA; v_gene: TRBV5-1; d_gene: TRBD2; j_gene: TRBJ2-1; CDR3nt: TGCGCCAGCAGCTTGGGGGAGCGGGAGTGGGACAATGAGCAGTTCTTC; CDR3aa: CASSLGEREWDNEQFF
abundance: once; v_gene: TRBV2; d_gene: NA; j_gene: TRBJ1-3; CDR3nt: TGTGCCAGCATCGAGAGGATCCATGGAAACACCATATATTTT; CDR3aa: CASIERIHGNTIYF
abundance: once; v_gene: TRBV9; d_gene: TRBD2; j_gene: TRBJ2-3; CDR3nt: TGTGCCAGCAGCTCCCGCGGGGGGGACCCAATAAAGGAGAAATACACAGATACGCAGTATTTT; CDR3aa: CASSSRGGDPIKEKYTDTQYF
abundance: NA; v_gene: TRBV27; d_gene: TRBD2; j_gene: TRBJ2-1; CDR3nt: TGTGCCAGCAGGTCTAGCGGGCCCTACAATGAGCAGTTCTTC; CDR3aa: CASRSSGPYNEQFF
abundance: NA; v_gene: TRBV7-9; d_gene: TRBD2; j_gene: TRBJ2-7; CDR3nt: TGTGTTGCGGGACTAGCGGGAACCCTCGAGCAGTACTTC; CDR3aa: CVAGLAGTLEQYF
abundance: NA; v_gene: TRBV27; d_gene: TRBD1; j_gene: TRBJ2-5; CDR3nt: TGTGCCAGCAGCGTTTGGCAGGGACAGGGGGCCTTAGAGACCCAGTACTTC; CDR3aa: CASSVWQGQGALETQYF